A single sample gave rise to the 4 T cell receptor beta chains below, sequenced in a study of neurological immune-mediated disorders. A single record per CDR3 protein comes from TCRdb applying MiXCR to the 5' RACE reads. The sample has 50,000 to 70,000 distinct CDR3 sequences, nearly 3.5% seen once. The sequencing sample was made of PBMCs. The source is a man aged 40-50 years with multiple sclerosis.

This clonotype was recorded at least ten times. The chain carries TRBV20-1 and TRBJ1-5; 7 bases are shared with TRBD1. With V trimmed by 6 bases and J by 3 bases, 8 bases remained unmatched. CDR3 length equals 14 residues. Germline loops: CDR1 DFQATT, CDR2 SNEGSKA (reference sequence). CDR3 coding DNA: TGCAGTGCCCAGACGGGGACAGACAATCAGCCCCAGCATTTT. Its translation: CSAQTGTDNQPQHF.

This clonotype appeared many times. The CDR3 sequence is CASSQGPTGINEKLFF. The CDR3 DNA sequence: TGCGCCAGCAGCCAAGGCCCGACAGGCATAAATGAAAAACTGTTTTTT. The chain joins TRBV4-1 to TRBJ1-4; D possibly corresponds to TRBD1 (6 bases). The CDR3 is 16 residues long. CDR1 MGHRA and CDR2 YSYEKL come from the germline V gene. Trimming took off 1 base at V and 5 bases at J, with 14 bases between the two ends.

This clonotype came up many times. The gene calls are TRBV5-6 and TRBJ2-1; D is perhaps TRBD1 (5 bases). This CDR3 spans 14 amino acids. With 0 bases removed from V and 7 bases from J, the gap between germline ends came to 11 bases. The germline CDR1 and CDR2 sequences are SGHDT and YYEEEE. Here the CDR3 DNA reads TGTGCCAGCAGCTTGGGTGGGCCAGGGAATGAGCAGTTCTTC. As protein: CASSLGGPGNEQFF.

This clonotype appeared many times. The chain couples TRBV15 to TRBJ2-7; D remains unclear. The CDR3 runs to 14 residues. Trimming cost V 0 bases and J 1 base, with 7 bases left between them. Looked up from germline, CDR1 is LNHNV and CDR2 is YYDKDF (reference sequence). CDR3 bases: TGTGCCACCAGCAGAGATGAAGGTTCCTACGAGCAGTACTTC. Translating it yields CATSRDEGSYEQYF. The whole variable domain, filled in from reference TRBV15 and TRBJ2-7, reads DAMVIQNPRYQVTQFGKPVTLSCSQTLNHNVMYWYQQKSSQAPKLLFHYYDKDFNNEADTPDNFQSRRPNTSFCFLDIRSPGLGDTAMYLCATSRDEGSYEQYFGPGTRLTVT.